This TCR beta chain is from a study of shared clonotypes between healthy human individuals. Findings and limits, study-wide: Non-shared clonotypes showed lower generation probabilities than clonotypes common to all four donors.

This table comes from immunoSEQ multiplex PCR, and its TCRdb copy is limited to in-frame clones, with some not included. The top ten hold around 1.7% of the sample, which has approximately 700,000 clones, around 73% seen once. A remark on this clone: The antigen is not known.

J lost 0 bases, V lost 7 bases, and 4 bases had no gene match. This CDR3 has 14 amino acids. From germline, CDR1 is SGHTA and CDR2 FQGNSA. Sequencing was performed on memory CD4+ T cells sorted from blood. Subset specified: CD45RA-negative fraction. V usage is TRBV7-2 and J usage is TRBJ2-3; 7 positions match TRBD1. The sequence was obtained from a woman younger than 45 in good health. CDR3 sequence reads: CASTGTASTDTQYF. CDR3 coding DNA: TGTGCCAGCACCGGGACAGCTAGCACAGATACGCAGTATTTT.